The 18 T cell receptor beta chains presented below share a single source sample, sequenced in a study of blood T cell repertoires in COVID-19 (dated by TCRdb to about 2020). The library was produced with the immunoSEQ multiplex PCR assay. The source is immuneACCESS, and TCRdb retained only in-frame sequences with V and J called. Part of the clones is not carried over; for the studies checked, unresolved V genes explain less than half of this, and the remainder is unexplained. The sample contains about 200,000 clones, 80% to 95% of them found a single time. In total, the top ten clones hold 0.65% to 0.85% of the sample. The source material was peripheral blood. The receptor source for this set is a man aged 60-69 years with COVID-19, enrolled during active disease.

As to this clone: Other DNA variants within this sample encode the same CDR3. V and J are TRBV5-1 and TRBJ2-1, with 8 bases lining up with TRBD1. V trimming: 0 bases; J trimming: 7 bases; junction bases outside the gene matches: 6. The CDR3 sequence is 15 residues long. Germline V gene sequence: CDR1 SGHRS, CDR2 YFSETQ. The CDR3 is CASSLAAGGPNEQFF. The CDR3 DNA follows: TGCGCCAGCAGCTTGGCCGCAGGGGGCCCGAATGAGCAGTTCTTC.

The V call is TRBV6-5, the J call TRBJ2-5, with TRBD2 matching over 10 bases. This CDR3 contains 14 residues. Germline V gene lookup returns CDR1 MNHEY and CDR2 SVGAGI. V gave up 10 bases and J gave up 1 base; unmatched junction bases: 6. The CDR3 spells CATALAGVQETQYF. In nucleotides, the CDR3 is TGTGCCACCGCTCTAGCGGGGGTCCAAGAGACCCAGTACTTC.

The rearrangement links TRBV2 to TRBJ2-3, with 9 bases lining up with TRBD2. Unmatched junction bases numbered 10, after V lost 2 bases and J lost 4 bases. Germline V lookup: CDR1 SNHLY, CDR2 FYNNEI. The CDR3 covers 17 residues. The CDR3 nucleotides read TGTGCCAGCAGTGAACCGATGCTAGCGGGATCCGCAGATACGCAGTATTTT. It encodes CASSEPMLAGSADTQYF.

The chain joins TRBV5-5 to TRBJ2-7; maybe TRBD1 (6 bases). The CDR3 sequence is 13 residues long. V gave up 5 bases and J gave up 6 bases, with 15 bases separating them. Germline CDR1 SGHKS, CDR2 YYEKEE (reference sequence). CDR3: CASRLTGPTEQYF. The CDR3 nucleotides are TGTGCCAGCAGGCTGACAGGTCCCACCGAGCAGTACTTC.

Points on this clone: Distinct nucleotide sequences in the sample also encode this CDR3. This chain uses TRBV5-1 with TRBJ2-7; 11 bases match TRBD2. CDR1 and CDR2 from the germline V gene are SGHRS and YFSETQ. The junction had 6 bases not matched to a gene; V was cut back by 4 bases and J by 3 bases. This CDR3 comprises 15 residues. CDR3 sequence: CASSRGTSGYYEQYF. CDR3 coding DNA: TGCGCCAGCAGCAGAGGGACTAGCGGATACTACGAGCAGTACTTC.

The rearrangement joins TRBV7-9 to TRBJ2-3, with D possibly TRBD2 on 5 matching bases. The V gene's germline CDR1 is SEHNR and CDR2 FQNEAQ (reference sequence). Trimming shortened V by 7 bases and J by 4 bases, and 18 bases separated the two germline ends. This CDR3 has 15 residues. DNA for the CDR3: TGTGCCAGCACCCCCCGTAAAGAGGGAGCAGATACGCAGTATTTT. This codes for CASTPRKEGADTQYF.

The V call is TRBV4-1, the J call TRBJ2-1, with TRBD1 matching over 11 bases. The germline gives CDR1 MGHRA, CDR2 YSYEKL. The trim removed 8 bases at V and 8 bases at J, leaving 11 bases unmatched. The CDR3 runs 15 residues. Written as DNA, the CDR3 is TGCGCCAGCGCCCGTAGGACAGGGGGCGTCGATGAGCAGTTCTTC. Its protein product is CASARRTGGVDEQFF.

The V gene is TRBV4-2, the J gene TRBJ2-4, with D unresolved. Germline CDR1 is LGHNA and CDR2 is YNFKEQ. The germline V and J ends were trimmed by 5 bases and 0 bases, with 8 bases remaining between them. This CDR3 comprises 14 residues. Here the CDR3 DNA reads TGTGCCAGCAGCGTGGGCTCAGCCAAAAACATTCAGTACTTC. Translation gives CASSVGSAKNIQYF.

The chain couples TRBV6-1 to TRBJ2-7; D gene uncertain. Per germline, CDR1 MNHNS and CDR2 SASEGT. Trimming removed 0 bases at V and 5 bases at J, with 14 bases between. This CDR3 contains 15 residues. The CDR3 bases are TGTGCCAGCAGTGAAGCTGGGCCAAAGACCAACGAGCAGTACTTC. Residues: CASSEAGPKTNEQYF.

This chain uses TRBV24-1 with TRBJ1-2; perhaps TRBD1 as D (6 bases). This CDR3 comprises 14 residues. The germline CDR1 and CDR2 sequences are KGHDR and SFDVKD. V dropped 1 base and J dropped 4 bases, with 9 bases sitting between them. The chain's CDR3 is CATSDFGQSYGYTF. As DNA, the CDR3 is TGTGCCACCAGTGATTTCGGACAGTCCTATGGCTACACCTTC.

The chain links TRBV11-2 to TRBJ1-5; D remains ambiguous. The CDR3 covers 14 residues. Germline lookup yields CDR1 SGHAT and CDR2 FQNNGV. V was clipped by 0 bases and J by 2 bases, with 5 bases between them. The CDR3 here is CASSLEPGNQPQHF. CDR3 DNA: TGTGCCAGCAGCTTAGAGCCAGGCAATCAGCCCCAGCATTTT.

The chain couples TRBV2 to TRBJ2-6; D is possibly TRBD1 (6 bases). Germline V CDR1 and CDR2: SNHLY, FYNNEI. Trimming left V 7 bases short and J 0 bases short, with 13 bases between. This CDR3 is 16 amino acids long. Written as DNA, the CDR3 is TGTGCCAGCACGTTGGGACAAAACTCTGGGGCCAACGTCCTGACTTTC. Its translation: CASTLGQNSGANVLTF.

The table lists this clone with a count of one. The genes are TRBV6-5 and TRBJ2-7; D not resolved. V shed 0 bases and J shed 2 bases, with 11 bases lying between them. The germline CDR1 and CDR2 sequences are MNHEY and SVGAGI. The CDR3 covers 15 residues. The DNA for the CDR3 is TGTGCCAGCAGTTACTCGAACGCACCTACCTACGAGCAGTACTTC. This sequence encodes CASSYSNAPTYEQYF.

This rearrangement joins TRBV28 to TRBJ1-1; no clear D. CDR1 and CDR2 (germline): MDHEN, SYDVKM. V lost 7 bases to trimming and J lost 1 base, with 10 bases between them. The CDR3 is 13 residues long. The CDR3 coding sequence is TGTGCCAGCATCACGGGAGCGAACACTGAAGCTTTCTTT. Its translation: CASITGANTEAFF. The whole variable domain, filled in from reference TRBV28 and TRBJ1-1, reads DVKVTQSSRYLVKRTGEKVFLECVQDMDHENMFWYRQDPGLGLRLIYFSYDVKMKEKGDIPEGYSVSREKKERFSLILESASTNQTSMYLCASITGANTEAFFGQGTRLTVV.

The V and J genes are TRBV18 and TRBJ1-1; 7 nucleotides agree with TRBD1. This CDR3 spans 14 amino acids. V lost 2 bases and J lost 7; bases outside the gene matches: 7. The germline V gene has CDR1 KGHSH and CDR2 LQKENI. The CDR3 coding sequence is TGTGCCAGCTCACCAATAGGGACAGACGGTGAAGCTTTCTTT. Protein: CASSPIGTDGEAFF.

The V call is TRBV10-3, the J call TRBJ1-5, with TRBD1 matching over 7 bases. The V gene end was trimmed by 5 bases and the J gene end by 4 bases; junction bases not matched to a gene: 2. The CDR3 is 13 residues long. The V gene's germline CDR1 is ENHRY and CDR2 SYGVKD. CDR3 nucleotides: TGTGCCATCAGTACAGGGGAGAATCAGCCCCAGCATTTT. Its translation is CAISTGENQPQHF.

This clone was seen only once. The chain recombines TRBV5-4 with TRBJ2-7, with TRBD1 identical over 9 bases. The CDR3 spans 14 residues. The germline gives CDR1 SGHNT, CDR2 YYREEE (reference sequence). The V segment lost 4 bases and the J segment 6 bases; nucleotides outside the gene matches: 8. CDR3 DNA sequence: TGTGCCAGCAGCCCGCCGGGACAGGGTTTCGAGCAGTACTTC. As protein: CASSPPGQGFEQYF.

This sequence joins TRBV7-2 and TRBJ1-2, with TRBD1 matching 7 bases. J lost 2 bases, V lost 7 bases, and 13 bases had no gene match. CDR3 size: 16 residues. Germline V gene data show CDR1 as SGHTA and CDR2 as FQGNSA. CDR3 loop: CASKGPGQDMNYGYTF. CDR3 bases: TGTGCCAGCAAGGGACCCGGACAGGACATGAACTATGGCTACACCTTC.